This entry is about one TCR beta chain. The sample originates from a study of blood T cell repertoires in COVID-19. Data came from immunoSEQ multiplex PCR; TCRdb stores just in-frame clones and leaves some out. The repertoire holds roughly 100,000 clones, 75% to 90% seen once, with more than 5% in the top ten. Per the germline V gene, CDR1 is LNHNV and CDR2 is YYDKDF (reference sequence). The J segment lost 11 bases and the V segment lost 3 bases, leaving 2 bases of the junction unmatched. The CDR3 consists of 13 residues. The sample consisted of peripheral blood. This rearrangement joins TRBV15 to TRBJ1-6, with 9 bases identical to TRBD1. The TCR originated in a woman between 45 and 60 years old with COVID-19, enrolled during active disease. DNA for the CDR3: TGTGCCACCAGCAGGGACAGGGGCGCACCCCTCCACTTT. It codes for CATSRDRGAPLHF.